This T cell receptor beta chain was sequenced in a study of shared clonotypes between healthy human individuals. The ends were cut back, 2 bases at V and 9 bases at J, with 16 bases in the middle. This CDR3 has 14 residues. Looked up from germline, CDR1 is SEHNR and CDR2 is FQNEAQ (reference sequence). The table came from immunoSEQ multiplex PCR; TCRdb's copy has only in-frame clones and leaves some out. The sample gives fewer than 1.8 million clones, about 98.5% of which show up once; around 0.33% is in the top ten. The chain is built from TRBV7-9 and TRBJ1-2, with D possibly TRBD1 on 6 matching bases. This clonotype was sampled from a man younger than 40 in good health. The sequenced sample consisted of naive CD4+ T cells sorted from blood. Subset reported: CD45RA+ positively selected. The CDR3 sequence: CASSLQGTPVSYTF. For the CDR3, the DNA is TGTGCCAGCAGCTTACAGGGGACGCCTGTTAGCTACACCTTC.